This T cell receptor beta chain was recorded in a study of T-cell reconstitution after alpha-beta-depleted transplantation in children. V gave up 1 base and J gave up 13 bases; unmatched junction bases: 8. The length of the CDR3 is 13 residues. Preparing the TCRbeta library involved the use of unique molecular identifiers. TCRdb called the PCR reads again in MiXCR, with one record for every CDR3 protein. In the table there are around 340,000 distinct CDR3 sequences, about an eighth of which are singletons. Sample: PBMCs, taken from the stem cell graft. The J gene is TRBJ1-1, the V gene TRBV12-3 or TRBV12-4, with TRBD1 identical over 8 bases. This sequence originates from a human donor who donated a stem cell graft to a child with Fanconi anemia. The CDR3 bases are TGTGCCAGCAGTTTAGGGACAGGGAGAAGTGGTTTCTTT. Translation gives CASSLGTGRSGFF.